The clone carrying this T cell receptor beta chain was observed once. An end of the junction differs from the germline gene, which may be a read error. This specimen comes from a study of blood T cell repertoires in COVID-19. Study summary: The study drew acute and convalescent COVID-19 samples from the United States, Italy and Spain. Nucleic acid was either cDNA or gDNA, and it came from T cells, B-cell-depleted T cells, or PBMCs.

Germline CDR1 reads LGHDT; CDR2 reads YNNKEL (reference sequence). This CDR3 region has 13 residues. Authors' analysis steps: Cell counts per sample came from amplifying reference gene primers. Only in-frame clones appear in the TCRdb table, and some are missing; sequencing was by immunoSEQ multiplex PCR. The DNA gave D and trimming, while V, J and clone size come from that table. The table records about 67,000 clones, approximately 88% of them present only once. This clonotype was obtained from a woman of 80 years or more with acute or convalescent COVID-19. The sequencing input was peripheral blood. The chain uses TRBV3-1 (or the pseudogene TRBV3-2) and TRBJ2-7, with D possibly being TRBD1 (6 bases). DNA for the CDR3: TGTGCCAGCAGCCAGACCCCTGACAGGCAAGCCATCTTC. Its translation is CASSQTPDRQAIF.